The source of this T cell receptor (beta chain) is a study of T cell responses to AZD1222 COVID-19 vaccine. The repertoire was sequenced with immunoSEQ multiplex PCR; TCRdb's copy has only in-frame clones and lacks some. Of 95,000 to 110,000 clones in the sample, under 95% are singletons; the top ten hold approximately 22%. Whole-study results and caveats: Two AZD1222 doses significantly raised spike-specific TCR breadth and depth over controls.

The CDR3 has 13 residues. CDR1 and CDR2 from the germline V gene are LNHDA and SQIVND (reference sequence). Trimming pared 8 bases from V and 7 bases from J, leaving 12 bases between. Concerning this clone: The antigen remains unidentified.

J is TRBJ1-6 and V is TRBV19, with D hard to call. Here the sequenced sample was peripheral blood, taken on day 0 of AZD1222 vaccination. The TCR originated in an adult in good health. The CDR3 reads CASSQWENSPLHF. The CDR3 DNA follows: TGTGCCAGTTCTCAGTGGGAAAATTCACCCCTCCACTTT.